A single sample is the source of the 20 T cell receptor beta chains below, sequenced in a study of blood T cell repertoires in COVID-19. The table came from immunoSEQ multiplex PCR; TCRdb's copy has only in-frame clones and leaves some out. The sample includes some 42,000 clones, 88% seen only once; the top ten take about 4%. Sequencing was done on a sample of peripheral blood. Receptor source: a human donor in a cohort sampled during active COVID-19.

The count of this clone is one. V usage is TRBV6-6 and J usage is TRBJ2-1; D gene unclear. The V gene lost 6 bases and the J gene lost 4 bases, with 4 bases spanning the gap. Looked up from germline, CDR1 is MNHNY and CDR2 is SVGAGI (reference sequence). There are 11 residues in the CDR3. The CDR3 loop is CASSQYNEQFF. As DNA, the CDR3 is TGTGCCAGCAGCCAATACAATGAGCAGTTCTTC.

The chain recombines TRBV5-1 with TRBJ2-3; tentative D call: TRBD1 (6 bases). The CDR3 consists of 15 residues. CDR1 and CDR2 (germline): SGHRS, YFSETQ. V was cut by 1 base and J by 2 bases, with 11 bases left in between. Here the CDR3 reads CASSLRTADTDTQYF. CDR3 nucleotides: TGCGCCAGCAGCTTGAGGACAGCCGACACAGATACGCAGTATTTT.

The chain carries TRBV5-1 and TRBJ2-7; 12 bases are a match to TRBD1. Germline V gene data show CDR1 as SGHRS and CDR2 as YFSETQ. The J segment lost 6 bases and the V segment lost 4 bases, leaving 5 bases of the junction unmatched. The CDR3 consists of 14 residues. This chain's CDR3 is CASSPGTGGGEQYF. The DNA for the CDR3 is TGCGCCAGCAGCCCAGGGACAGGGGGCGGCGAGCAGTACTTC.

The V gene is TRBV9, the J gene TRBJ2-3; D is possibly TRBD1 (6 bases). CDR3 length equals 14 residues. Germline values: CDR1 SGDLS, CDR2 YYNGEE. Between the trimmed V and J ends, which lost 2 bases and 3 bases, there was a span of 10 bases. CDR3 bases: TGTGCCAGCAGCGTCGACGGACAGACAGATACGCAGTATTTT. This codes for CASSVDGQTDTQYF.

The chain carries TRBV3-1 (or the pseudogene TRBV3-2) and TRBJ1-1; a possible D gene is TRBD1 (6 bases). V gave up 1 base and J gave up 2 bases, with 8 bases separating them. This CDR3 is 14 amino acids long. Per germline, CDR1 LGHDT and CDR2 YNNKEL (reference sequence). CDR3 coding DNA: TGTGCCAGCAGCCAAGGACAGGTAAACACTGAAGCTTTCTTT. Amino acids: CASSQGQVNTEAFF.

This chain connects TRBV5-6 to TRBJ1-2; TRBD1 might be the D (6 bases). V lost 3 bases and J 4 bases, leaving 10 bases between the germline ends. The CDR3 spans 13 residues. Germline V gene data show CDR1 as SGHDT and CDR2 as YYEEEE. The CDR3 region is CASSSGHLYGYTF. The CDR3 DNA is TGTGCCAGCAGCTCGGGACACCTCTATGGCTACACCTTC.

The chain employs TRBV7-3 and TRBJ2-7; a possible D gene is TRBD1 (7 bases). Germline V gene lookup returns CDR1 SGHTA and CDR2 FQGTGA. Trimming shortened V by 3 bases and J by 6 bases, and 18 bases separated the two germline ends. The CDR3 loop spans 15 amino acids. This chain's CDR3 is CASSLEEGTVSEQYF. The CDR3 DNA is TGTGCCAGCAGCTTGGAGGAGGGGACAGTCTCCGAGCAGTACTTC. The entire variable domain, with the rest obtained from reference TRBV7-3 and TRBJ2-7, is as follows: GAGVSQTPSNKVTEKGKYVELRCDPISGHTALYWYRQSLGQGPEFLIYFQGTGAADDSGLPNDRFFAVRPEGSVSTLKIQRTERGDSAVYLCASSLEEGTVSEQYFGPGTRLTVT.

In this sample, this clone turned up a few times. This CDR3 is CASSSTGQPYNEQFF. The DNA of the CDR3 is TGTGCCAGCAGTTCGACAGGGCAGCCTTACAATGAGCAGTTCTTC. This chain links TRBV6-5 with TRBJ2-1; the match to TRBD1 covers 7 bases. J lost 4 bases, V lost 4 bases, and 7 bases had no gene match. The CDR3 runs 15 residues. The V gene's germline CDR1 is MNHEY and CDR2 SVGAGI.

This clone was detected once. This chain joins TRBV11-2 and TRBJ1-1; D remains unclear. From germline, CDR1 is SGHAT and CDR2 FQNNGV. V was clipped by 0 bases and J by 5 bases, with 10 bases between them. The CDR3 has 14 residues. This CDR3 is CASSLDTAATEAFF. The CDR3 nucleotides are TGTGCCAGCAGCTTAGATACCGCCGCGACTGAAGCTTTCTTT. The complete variable domain, with remaining parts taken from reference TRBV11-2 and TRBJ1-1, reads EAGVAQSPRYKIIEKRQSVAFWCNPISGHATLYWYQQILGQGPKLLIQFQNNGVVDDSQLPKDRFSAERLKGVDSTLKIQPAKLEDSAVYLCASSLDTAATEAFFGQGTRLTVV.

This sequence joins TRBV7-6 and TRBJ1-1; D possibly corresponds to TRBD1 (6 bases). This CDR3 has 14 residues. Germline V gene sequence: CDR1 SGHVS, CDR2 FNYEAQ. Trimming cost V 4 bases and J 1 base, with 10 bases left between them. CDR3: CASSSQGWNTEAFF. CDR3 bases: TGTGCCAGCAGCTCACAGGGTTGGAACACTGAAGCTTTCTTT.

CDR3 coding DNA: TGCGCCAGCAGCTTGGCCGGGAACTCTGGAAACACCATATATTTT. This translates into CASSLAGNSGNTIYF. The V gene is TRBV5-1, the J gene TRBJ1-3; D is unresolved. CDR1 and CDR2 (germline): SGHRS, YFSETQ. The V end was cut by 0 bases, the J end by 0 bases, with 7 bases between. The CDR3 consists of 15 residues.

This rearrangement joins TRBV25-1 to TRBJ2-7, with D unresolved. Germline assignment: CDR1 MGHDK and CDR2 SYGVNS. V dropped 4 bases and J dropped 5 bases, with 9 bases sitting between them. The CDR3 is 12 amino acids. The DNA for the CDR3 is TGTGCCAGCAGTGGGCGACTGAACGAGCAGTACTTC. Its protein product is CASSGRLNEQYF.

This rearrangement joins TRBV6-5 to TRBJ1-2; weak D call: TRBD1 (6 bases). Germline values: CDR1 MNHEY, CDR2 SVGAGI. The V gene lost 0 bases and the J gene lost 7 bases, with 15 bases spanning the gap. This CDR3 contains 15 residues. The CDR3 nucleotides are TGTGCCAGCAGTTACTCTCGCGGGGGCGCGTCTGGCTACACCTTC. Protein: CASSYSRGGASGYTF.

The V gene is TRBV10-1, the J gene TRBJ2-7; 15 bases align to TRBD2. Per the germline V gene, CDR1 is WNHNN and CDR2 is SYGVQD (reference sequence). The CDR3 is 17 amino acids. V lost 5 bases and J lost 0; bases outside the gene matches: 5. The CDR3 region has the DNA TGCGCCAGCAGTTCGGGACTAGCGGGAGGACTCTCCTACGAGCAGTACTTC. Encoded protein: CASSSGLAGGLSYEQYF.

The chain is built from TRBV2 and TRBJ2-6, with TRBD2 identical over 12 bases. Germline V CDR1 and CDR2: SNHLY, FYNNEI. CDR3 length: 17 residues. Trimming took 6 bases from V and 0 from J; bases not matched to a gene: 3. The CDR3 loop is CASRLAGGSSGANVLTF. In DNA, the CDR3 is TGTGCCAGCAGACTAGCGGGGGGCAGCTCTGGGGCCAACGTCCTGACTTTC.

The chain uses TRBV9 and TRBJ2-3; TRBD1 matches 11 bases. The J segment lost 5 bases and the V segment lost 4 bases, leaving 9 bases of the junction unmatched. The CDR3 is made up of 16 amino acids. Per the germline V gene, CDR1 is SGDLS and CDR2 is YYNGEE. CDR3 sequence reads: CASSPTGQGALDTQYF. CDR3 nucleotide sequence: TGTGCCAGCAGCCCCACAGGACAGGGGGCGTTAGATACGCAGTATTTT.

This chain joins TRBV5-1 and TRBJ1-2, with a tentative D call TRBD1 (6 bases). Germline V gene sequence: CDR1 SGHRS, CDR2 YFSETQ. V was clipped by 0 bases and J by 0 bases, with 12 bases between them. This CDR3 is 16 amino acids long. The CDR3 loop is CASSLGQEISNYGYTF. CDR3 bases: TGCGCCAGCAGCTTGGGACAGGAGATCTCTAACTATGGCTACACCTTC.

The gene calls are TRBV11-2 and TRBJ2-2; D remains unclear. Trimming removed 9 bases from V and 7 bases from J, with 18 bases in between. Germline V gene lookup returns CDR1 SGHAT and CDR2 FQNNGV. The CDR3 spans 14 residues. CDR3 amino acids: CASQVASEGGELFF. CDR3 nucleotide sequence: TGTGCCAGTCAAGTGGCGAGCGAAGGCGGGGAGCTGTTTTTT.

The gene calls are TRBV3-1 (or the pseudogene TRBV3-2) and TRBJ2-1; TRBD2 matches at 11 bases. This CDR3 contains 14 residues. The germline gives CDR1 LGHDT, CDR2 YNNKEL (reference sequence). V lost 2 bases to trimming and J lost 9 bases; unmatched junction nucleotides: 3. The CDR3 reads CASSQTSGRREQFF. The DNA for the CDR3 is TGTGCCAGCAGCCAAACTAGCGGGAGACGTGAGCAGTTCTTC.

The J gene is TRBJ1-2, the V gene TRBV11-2; the D gene is possibly TRBD1 (6 bases). This CDR3 is 15 amino acids long. V was pared by 1 base and J by 4 bases, with 13 bases between. Germline V gene sequence: CDR1 SGHAT, CDR2 FQNNGV. The CDR3 region is CASSLGGGVLYGYTF. The CDR3 DNA sequence: TGTGCCAGCAGCTTAGGGGGGGGCGTACTCTATGGCTACACCTTC.